The rows below give T cell receptor beta chains drawn from one sample of a study of blood T cell repertoires in COVID-19. The method was immunoSEQ multiplex PCR; TCRdb's version includes in-frame clones alone and lacks a portion of them. This table has around 180,000 clones, approximately 80% appearing once. Sequenced: PBMCs or T cells enriched from blood (not recorded which). These receptors all stem from a man aged 45-60 years who had recovered from COVID-19. CDR3s include the opening cysteine and the closing phenylalanine or tryptophan. Each record gives: V gene, CDR3 length, J gene, CDR3 protein.

TRBV30	12	TRBJ1-1	CAFDQGLAEAFF
TRBV5-5	15	TRBJ1-6	CASSGGVIPNSPLHF
TRBV19	15	TRBJ1-4	CASSMIGGSNEKLFF
TRBV7-8	19	TRBJ1-5	CASSLNIVRSGYSNQPQHF
TRBV2	15	TRBJ1-6	CASSERSSYNSPLHF
TRBV9	15	TRBJ1-1	CASSVGSTRGTEAFF
TRBV29-1	18	TRBJ2-5	CSVETGTSGGPAPRTQYF
TRBV5-1	13	TRBJ2-3	CASSWAGDDTQYF
TRBV3-1/TRBV3-2	17	TRBJ1-6	CASSQDPRTGWDVPLHF
TRBV10-2	20	TRBJ1-2	CASSESSPGGRRFTNYGYTF
TRBV7-3	13	TRBJ2-5	CASSSGTAKTQYF
TRBV11-2	16	TRBJ1-6	CASGFEQSSYNSPLHF
TRBV4-3	16	TRBJ1-4	CASSQGGGKVSEKLFF
TRBV6-4	13	TRBJ1-1	CASRIQEGTEAFF
TRBV6-5	14	TRBJ2-7	CASAMGQSPYEQYF
TRBV25-1	16	TRBJ2-2	CASSDFDGLDTGELFF
TRBV6-6	16	TRBJ2-7	CASSRQGLSTSGEQYF
TRBV10-3	16	TRBJ2-3	CAISERTRGRTDTQYF
TRBV19	17	TRBJ1-4	CASSPHGQGRTNEKLFF
TRBV11-2	16	TRBJ2-7	CASSLGGRGGAYEQYF
TRBV5-1	17	TRBJ1-3	CASSLAVGVYSGNTIYF
TRBV4-1	18	TRBJ1-5	CASSQDRFRDRGYQPQHF
TRBV4-3	18	TRBJ2-5	CASSQNPLLAGGFETQYF
TRBV4-2	18	TRBJ2-5	CASSQGGRASGGAGTQYF
TRBV4-3	14	TRBJ1-1	CASSQFTGDTEAFF
TRBV6-5	14	TRBJ2-3	CASTRTSVADTQYF
TRBV18	13	TRBJ1-1	CASSPQGVTEAFF
TRBV7-3	15	TRBJ2-1	CASSPVTSGNNEQFF
TRBV20-1	11	TRBJ1-2	CSARVGERGPF
TRBV7-9	15	TRBJ1-1	CASSLSGTWNTEAFF
TRBV30	16	TRBJ1-3	CAWTGTGLYSGNTIYF
TRBV5-1	16	TRBJ2-5	CASSPLASKQAETQYF
TRBV7-3	15	TRBJ1-6	CASSWTGEGNSPLHF
TRBV18	12	TRBJ2-3	CASSPDRDTQYF
TRBV19	15	TRBJ2-7	CASSSTSTGGGEQYF
TRBV9	13	TRBJ1-6	CASSSGGNSPLHF
TRBV6-5	16	TRBJ2-5	CASSWGGGELQETQYF
TRBV19	13	TRBJ1-5	CASSERVDQPQHF
TRBV7-2	15	TRBJ1-2	CASSLTWGGFYGYTF